The 6 T cell receptor beta chains listed next were all sequenced from one sample in a study of T-cell reconstitution after alpha-beta-depleted transplantation in children. A TCRbeta library incorporating unique molecular identifiers was prepared. TCRdb called the PCR reads again in MiXCR, with one record for every CDR3 protein. This sample carries around 380,000 distinct CDR3 sequences, roughly 10% of them seen once, and the ten largest clones take roughly 6%. This material consisted of PBMCs from the stem cell graft donor, taken from the stem cell graft. These receptors were collected from a human donor who donated a stem cell graft to a child with acute myeloid leukemia.

The table lists this clonotype with a few counts. V gene TRBV20-1 combines with J gene TRBJ2-5; no firm D call. V lost 1 base and J 5 bases, leaving 17 bases between the germline ends. The germline V gene has CDR1 DFQATT and CDR2 SNEGSKA (reference sequence). The length of the CDR3 is 15 residues. The CDR3 DNA follows: TGCAGTGCTAGAGGACTTTCGATTTCTTTCGAGACCCAGTACTTC. Translated, it gives CSARGLSISFETQYF.

This clonotype was counted at least ten times. The chain uses TRBV10-3 and TRBJ2-5; TRBD2 matches 8 bases. Germline assignment: CDR1 ENHRY and CDR2 SYGVKD. Unmatched junction bases numbered 5, after V lost 5 bases and J lost 3 bases. There are 14 residues in the CDR3. CDR3 DNA: TGTGCCATCAGTCTAGCGGGCTCGAAAGAGACCCAGTACTTC. Its translation is CAISLAGSKETQYF.

This clonotype was seen ten or more times. The J gene is TRBJ2-3, the V gene TRBV29-1; the D is unclear. V shed 6 bases and J shed 0 bases, with 10 bases lying between them. Per germline, CDR1 SQVTM and CDR2 ANQGSEA. The CDR3 is 13 amino acids. The chain's CDR3 is CSVSEDSTDTQYF. CDR3 sequence (DNA): TGCAGCGTATCCGAGGACAGCACAGATACGCAGTATTTT.

V and J are TRBV7-9 and TRBJ1-4, with unresolved D. Germline CDR1 SEHNR, CDR2 FQNEAQ (reference sequence). This CDR3 region has 15 residues. The germline V and J ends were trimmed by 5 bases and 2 bases, with 12 bases remaining between them. CDR3 DNA sequence: TGTGCCAGCAGCCAGCAGACTTCTACTAATGAAAAACTGTTTTTT. Its translation is CASSQQTSTNEKLFF.

This clonotype appeared a few times. This chain uses TRBV6-2 or TRBV6-3 with TRBJ1-5, with D perhaps TRBD1 (5 bases). CDR3 size: 13 residues. Germline CDR1 and CDR2: MNHEY and SVGEGT. Trimming removed 6 bases from V and 3 bases from J, with 9 bases in between. This chain's CDR3 is CASRGVDNQPQHF. The CDR3 DNA follows: TGTGCCAGCAGAGGGGTTGACAATCAGCCCCAGCATTTT.

The rearrangement uses TRBV3-1 and TRBJ2-1; D is possibly TRBD2 (6 bases). V was trimmed by 0 bases and J by 0 bases, leaving 18 bases between them. The CDR3 has 19 amino acids. The germline CDR1 and CDR2 sequences are LGHDT and YNNKEL (reference sequence). Here the CDR3 DNA reads TGTGCCAGCAGCCAAGAGTTCGGAGAGCGGGTGAGCTCCTACAATGAGCAGTTCTTC. It translates to CASSQEFGERVSSYNEQFF.